This entry is about one TCR beta chain. These data are taken from a study of blood T cell repertoires in COVID-19. The data were produced by immunoSEQ multiplex PCR, yet TCRdb's version contains in-frame clones alone and is incomplete. Among approximately 260,000 clones listed, approximately 82% were seen once. CDR3 length: 16 amino acids. The junction had 9 bases not matched to a gene; V was cut back by 1 base and J by 4 bases. CDR1 and CDR2 from the germline V gene are LGHNT and FRNRAP. The TCR originated in a man aged 55 to 70 who had recovered from COVID-19. The specimen sequenced was peripheral blood. The V call is TRBV12-5, the J call TRBJ1-2; 7 nucleotides align to TRBD1. This CDR3 reads CASGLADRDLLYGYTF. The CDR3 nucleotides read TGTGCTAGTGGTTTGGCCGACAGGGATCTCCTCTATGGCTACACCTTC. The complete variable domain, with remaining parts taken from reference TRBV12-5 and TRBJ1-2, reads DARVTQTPRHKVTEMGQEVTMRCQPILGHNTVFWYRQTMMQGLELLAYFRNRAPLDDSGMPKDRFSAEMPDATLATLKIQPSEPRDSAVYFCASGLADRDLLYGYTFGSGTRLTVV.